These T cell receptor beta chains were read from a single sample in a study of CD8 T cells in ankylosing spondylitis. MiXCR, run by TCRdb on the 5' RACE reads, gives a single entry per CDR3 protein. Of more than 150,000 distinct CDR3 sequences listed, 15% to 20% are singletons. The specimen was blood, either unsorted or a sorted T cell fraction (not recorded which). Receptors originate from a male donor aged 5-30 years with ankylosing spondylitis or in good health (not recorded which). Each CDR3 is given with its conserved first and last residue. Fields, in order: V gene, clone size, J gene, CDR3 protein. Only part of the rows carry a size: once, few, many, or a class if the clone is expanded.

V gene: TRBV29-1
clone size: -
J gene: TRBJ2-7
CDR3 protein: CSVAERGYEQYF

V gene: TRBV20-1
clone size: many
J gene: TRBJ1-3
CDR3 protein: CSALPSGFSGNTIYF

V gene: TRBV4-3
clone size: many
J gene: TRBJ2-2
CDR3 protein: CASSQQPNTGELFF

V gene: TRBV20-1
clone size: few
J gene: TRBJ1-5
CDR3 protein: CSARSGDNQPQHF

V gene: TRBV7-8
clone size: -
J gene: TRBJ2-1
CDR3 protein: CASSQLAGVRGNEQFF

V gene: TRBV25-1
clone size: many
J gene: TRBJ2-7
CDR3 protein: CASSDGQNYEQYF

V gene: TRBV6-5
clone size: many
J gene: TRBJ2-1
CDR3 protein: CASSRDRSSYNEQFF

V gene: TRBV14
clone size: many
J gene: TRBJ2-5
CDR3 protein: CASSRRQGGETQYF

V gene: TRBV7-8
clone size: many
J gene: TRBJ2-7
CDR3 protein: CASSLDFGGGLLQYF

V gene: TRBV7-2
clone size: many
J gene: TRBJ2-1
CDR3 protein: CASSLALARYNEQFF

V gene: TRBV24-1
clone size: many
J gene: TRBJ2-4
CDR3 protein: CATPGGVTKNIQYF

V gene: TRBV20-1
clone size: many
J gene: TRBJ1-1
CDR3 protein: CSGEDPGRDTEAFF

V gene: TRBV3-1
clone size: -
J gene: TRBJ2-1
CDR3 protein: CASSQGFTSRYVSEQFF

V gene: TRBV7-2
clone size: -
J gene: TRBJ1-2
CDR3 protein: CASSYGQEGYTF

V gene: TRBV20-1
clone size: many
J gene: TRBJ2-1
CDR3 protein: CSARGLGQRNEQFF

V gene: TRBV29-1
clone size: many
J gene: TRBJ2-1
CDR3 protein: CSVFGTGYNEQFF

V gene: TRBV5-1
clone size: many
J gene: TRBJ1-1
CDR3 protein: CASSLGGYYRGGRTEAFF

V gene: TRBV29-1
clone size: -
J gene: TRBJ2-3
CDR3 protein: CSVEDRGRGLGTDTQYF

V gene: TRBV6-6
clone size: many
J gene: TRBJ1-5
CDR3 protein: CASSYSDRRNQPQHF

V gene: TRBV5-1
clone size: few
J gene: TRBJ1-2
CDR3 protein: CASSLQGQNYGYPF

V gene: TRBV28
clone size: -
J gene: TRBJ2-1
CDR3 protein: CASSIIAMGYNEQFF

V gene: TRBV28
clone size: many
J gene: TRBJ1-1
CDR3 protein: CASLWSLNTEAFF

V gene: TRBV6-2/TRBV6-3
clone size: many
J gene: TRBJ2-5
CDR3 protein: CASSPTGGTQYF

V gene: TRBV20-1
clone size: many
J gene: TRBJ1-5
CDR3 protein: CSARDPGQLNQPQHF

V gene: TRBV5-6
clone size: many
J gene: TRBJ2-3
CDR3 protein: CASSSGSADTQYF

V gene: TRBV20-1
clone size: many
J gene: TRBJ2-3
CDR3 protein: CSARPGLAGEGSTDTQYF

V gene: TRBV29-1
clone size: -
J gene: TRBJ2-3
CDR3 protein: CSVDQGTDTQYF

V gene: TRBV20-1
clone size: many
J gene: TRBJ1-6
CDR3 protein: CSARERGHYNSPLHF

V gene: TRBV12-3/TRBV12-4
clone size: many
J gene: TRBJ1-2
CDR3 protein: CASSSLSGPHYGYTF

V gene: TRBV12-3/TRBV12-4
clone size: many
J gene: TRBJ2-2
CDR3 protein: CASSLAPVNTGELFF

V gene: TRBV7-6
clone size: -
J gene: TRBJ2-3
CDR3 protein: CASSAQARGTQYF

V gene: TRBV11-3
clone size: -
J gene: TRBJ1-2
CDR3 protein: CASSLDPSTGYTF

V gene: TRBV5-1
clone size: many
J gene: TRBJ2-7
CDR3 protein: CASSFGTPTYEQYF

V gene: TRBV7-6
clone size: -
J gene: TRBJ2-1
CDR3 protein: CASSLDRAGYNEQFF

V gene: TRBV2
clone size: many
J gene: TRBJ2-2
CDR3 protein: CASREDFYRDRSTGELFF

V gene: TRBV5-1
clone size: many
J gene: TRBJ2-1
CDR3 protein: CASSFGQFF

V gene: TRBV4-3
clone size: many
J gene: TRBJ2-1
CDR3 protein: CASSHSLRGPENEQFF

V gene: TRBV4-3
clone size: many
J gene: TRBJ2-7
CDR3 protein: CASSRSTSGRAYEQYF

V gene: TRBV29-1
clone size: many
J gene: TRBJ2-2
CDR3 protein: CSVEDRREDTGELFF

V gene: TRBV5-4
clone size: few
J gene: TRBJ2-4
CDR3 protein: CASSPPGQPRNIQYF

V gene: TRBV5-1
clone size: -
J gene: TRBJ2-1
CDR3 protein: CASSVGLAGYNEQFF

V gene: TRBV12-3/TRBV12-4
clone size: many
J gene: TRBJ1-1
CDR3 protein: CASSLVPGRPNTEAFF

V gene: TRBV20-1
clone size: -
J gene: TRBJ2-4
CDR3 protein: CSAPQGNIQYF

V gene: TRBV14
clone size: many
J gene: TRBJ2-7
CDR3 protein: CASRGGGLARNEQYF

V gene: TRBV7-9
clone size: many
J gene: TRBJ2-1
CDR3 protein: CASSRKKVTYNEQFF

V gene: TRBV4-1
clone size: many
J gene: TRBJ2-1
CDR3 protein: CASSQVRASNEQFF

V gene: TRBV25-1
clone size: -
J gene: TRBJ2-3
CDR3 protein: CASSSGARENTDTQYF

V gene: TRBV29-1
clone size: -
J gene: TRBJ2-7
CDR3 protein: CSVARRAAYEQYF

V gene: TRBV11-2
clone size: many
J gene: TRBJ2-1
CDR3 protein: CASSLGTSGGEQFF

V gene: TRBV12-3/TRBV12-4
clone size: many
J gene: TRBJ2-3
CDR3 protein: CASSFHGDSNTDTQYF

V gene: TRBV12-3/TRBV12-4
clone size: many
J gene: TRBJ2-7
CDR3 protein: CASSQASRYEQYF

V gene: TRBV23-1
clone size: -
J gene: TRBJ2-1
CDR3 protein: CASSQGERACSYNEQFF

V gene: TRBV25-1
clone size: -
J gene: TRBJ2-6
CDR3 protein: CASSEEAFGANVLTF

V gene: TRBV4-1
clone size: many
J gene: TRBJ2-1
CDR3 protein: CASSQAGSRDNEQFF

V gene: TRBV7-2
clone size: many
J gene: TRBJ2-1
CDR3 protein: CASSSLREGRGNEQFF

V gene: TRBV7-6
clone size: -
J gene: TRBJ2-2
CDR3 protein: CASRRLEREATGELFF

V gene: TRBV29-1
clone size: -
J gene: TRBJ2-7
CDR3 protein: CSVGQGVYEQYF

V gene: TRBV25-1
clone size: -
J gene: TRBJ2-2
CDR3 protein: CASSGIGNTGELFF